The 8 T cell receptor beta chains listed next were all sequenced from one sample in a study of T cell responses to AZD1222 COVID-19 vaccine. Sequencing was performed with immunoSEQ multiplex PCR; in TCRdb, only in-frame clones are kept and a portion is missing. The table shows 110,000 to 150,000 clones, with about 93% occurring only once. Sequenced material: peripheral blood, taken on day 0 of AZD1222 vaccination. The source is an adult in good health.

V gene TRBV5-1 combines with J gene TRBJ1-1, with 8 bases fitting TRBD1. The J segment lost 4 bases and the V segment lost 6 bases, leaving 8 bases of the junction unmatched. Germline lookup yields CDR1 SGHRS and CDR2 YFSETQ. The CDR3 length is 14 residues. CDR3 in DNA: TGCGCCAGCACGCAGGGGGCCGCCGGCACTGAAGCTTTCTTT. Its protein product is CASTQGAAGTEAFF.

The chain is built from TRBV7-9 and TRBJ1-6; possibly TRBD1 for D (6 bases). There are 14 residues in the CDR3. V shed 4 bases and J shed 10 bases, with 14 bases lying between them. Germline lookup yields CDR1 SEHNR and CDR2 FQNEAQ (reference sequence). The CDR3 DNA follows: TGTGCCAGCAGCTCACAGGGAAAAGGGTCACCCCTCCACTTT. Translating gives CASSSQGKGSPLHF.

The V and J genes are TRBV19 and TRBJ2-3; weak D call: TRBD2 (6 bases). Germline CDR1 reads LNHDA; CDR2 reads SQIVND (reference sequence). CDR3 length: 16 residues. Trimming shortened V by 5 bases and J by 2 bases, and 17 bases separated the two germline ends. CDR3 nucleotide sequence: TGTGCCAGTAGTCCTGCCATGGGCGGGGACACAGATACGCAGTATTTT. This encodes CASSPAMGGDTDTQYF.

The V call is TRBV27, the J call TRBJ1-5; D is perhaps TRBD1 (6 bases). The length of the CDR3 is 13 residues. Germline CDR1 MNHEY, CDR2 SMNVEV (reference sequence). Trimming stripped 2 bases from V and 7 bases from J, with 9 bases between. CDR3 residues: CASSLGQIQPQHF. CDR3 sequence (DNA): TGTGCCAGCAGTTTAGGACAGATCCAGCCCCAGCATTTT.

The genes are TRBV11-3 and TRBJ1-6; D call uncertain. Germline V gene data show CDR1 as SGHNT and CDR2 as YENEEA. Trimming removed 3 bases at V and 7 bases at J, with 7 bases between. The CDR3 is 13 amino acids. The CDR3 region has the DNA TGTGCCAGCAGCTTTATGGGGAATTCACCCCTCCACTTT. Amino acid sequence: CASSFMGNSPLHF.

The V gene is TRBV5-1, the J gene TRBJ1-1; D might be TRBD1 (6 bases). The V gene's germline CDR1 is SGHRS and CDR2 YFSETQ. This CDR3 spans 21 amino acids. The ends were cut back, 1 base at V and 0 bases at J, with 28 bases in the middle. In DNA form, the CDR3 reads TGCGCCAGCAGCTTGCCCCCCTTCAGGACAGACTCTACCCAGATGAACACTGAAGCTTTCTTT. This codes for CASSLPPFRTDSTQMNTEAFF.

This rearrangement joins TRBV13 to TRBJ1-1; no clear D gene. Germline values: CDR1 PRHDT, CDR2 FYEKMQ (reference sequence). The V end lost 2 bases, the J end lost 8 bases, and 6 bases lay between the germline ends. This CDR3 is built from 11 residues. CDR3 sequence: CASSLTAEAFF. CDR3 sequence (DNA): TGTGCCAGCAGCTTAACGGCAGAAGCTTTCTTT.

CDR3 bases: TGCGCCAGCAGCTTGCGAGGGCGGGGGAGCACAGATACGCAGTATTTT. Its translation: CASSLRGRGSTDTQYF. J is TRBJ2-3 and V is TRBV5-1; 7 bases match TRBD2. Germline trimming cut 1 base from V and 0 bases from J; bases unmatched to any gene: 5. There are 16 residues in the CDR3. In germline, CDR1 is SGHRS, CDR2 YFSETQ. The full variable domain, with the rest looked up from reference TRBV5-1 and TRBJ2-3, is KAGVTQTPRYLIKTRGQQVTLSCSPISGHRSVSWYQQTPGQGLQFLFEYFSETQRNKGNFPGRFSGRQFSNSRSEMNVSTLELGDSALYLCASSLRGRGSTDTQYFGPGTRLTVL.